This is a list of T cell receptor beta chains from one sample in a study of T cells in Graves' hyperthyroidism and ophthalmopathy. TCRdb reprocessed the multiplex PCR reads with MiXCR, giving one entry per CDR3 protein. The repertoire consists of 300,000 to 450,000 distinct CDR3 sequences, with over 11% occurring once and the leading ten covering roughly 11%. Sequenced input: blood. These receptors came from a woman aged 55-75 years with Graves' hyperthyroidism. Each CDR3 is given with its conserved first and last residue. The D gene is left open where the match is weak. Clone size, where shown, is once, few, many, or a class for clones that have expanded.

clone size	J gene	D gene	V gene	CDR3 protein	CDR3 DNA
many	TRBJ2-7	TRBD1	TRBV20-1	CSVRGQGYEQYF	TGCAGTGTTAGAGGACAGGGGTACGAGCAGTACTTC
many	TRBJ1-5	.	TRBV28	CASSFWGRGNQPQHF	TGTGCCAGCAGTTTTTGGGGACGTGGCAATCAGCCCCAGCATTTT
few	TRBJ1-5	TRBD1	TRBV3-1	CASSEGQGLNQPQHF	TGTGCCAGCAGCGAGGGACAGGGGCTCAATCAGCCCCAGCATTTT
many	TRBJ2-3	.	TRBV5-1	CASSLWAGSTDTQYF	TGCGCCAGCAGCTTGTGGGCCGGTAGCACAGATACGCAGTATTTT
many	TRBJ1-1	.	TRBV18	CASSPFAEPNTEAFF	TGTGCCAGCTCACCATTCGCGGAACCGAACACTGAAGCTTTCTTT
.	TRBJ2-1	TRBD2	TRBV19	CASSIDPSSGRYEQFF	TGTGCCAGTAGTATAGACCCATCTAGCGGGAGATATGAGCAGTTCTTC
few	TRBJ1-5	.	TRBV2	CASSEALQDQPQHF	TGTGCCAGCAGTGAAGCGCTTCAGGATCAGCCCCAGCATTTT
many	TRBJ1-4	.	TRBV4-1	CASSIRHYEKLFF	TGCGCCAGCAGCATACGACATTATGAAAAACTGTTTTTT
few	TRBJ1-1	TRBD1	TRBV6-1	CASSRTGTEAFF	TGTGCCAGCAGCAGGACAGGGACTGAAGCTTTCTTT
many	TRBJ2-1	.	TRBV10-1	CASSVNSGDEQFF	TGCGCCAGCAGTGTTAACAGTGGCGATGAGCAGTTCTTC
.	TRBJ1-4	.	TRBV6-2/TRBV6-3	CASSRRISDTWGEKLFF	TGTGCCAGCAGCCGACGGATATCCGACACCTGGGGTGAAAAACTGTTTTTT
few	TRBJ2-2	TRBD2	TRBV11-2	CASSQDSGLAGVRGELFF	TGTGCCAGCAGCCAAGATTCAGGGCTAGCGGGAGTCCGCGGGGAGCTGTTTTTT
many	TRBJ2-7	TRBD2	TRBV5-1	CASSLEGLAPPYEQYF	TGCGCCAGCAGCTTGGAGGGACTAGCGCCTCCCTACGAGCAGTACTTC
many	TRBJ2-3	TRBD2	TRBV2	CASSRTSATTDTQYF	TGTGCCAGCAGTAGGACTAGCGCCACCACAGATACGCAGTATTTT
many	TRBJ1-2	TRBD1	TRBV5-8	CASSADGQVRYGYTF	TGTGCCAGCAGCGCCGACGGACAGGTTCGCTATGGCTACACCTTC
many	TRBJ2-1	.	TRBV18	CASSLPGLFYNEQFF	TGTGCCAGCTCACTCCCGGGACTCTTTTACAATGAGCAGTTCTTC
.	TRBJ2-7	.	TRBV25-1	CAIPSLFAGSSYEQYF	TGTGCCATCCCTTCCCTTTTCGCGGGGAGCTCCTACGAGCAGTACTTC
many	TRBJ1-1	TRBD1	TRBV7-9	CASSPYRGKGTEAFF	TGTGCCAGCAGCCCGTACAGGGGTAAGGGCACTGAAGCTTTCTTT
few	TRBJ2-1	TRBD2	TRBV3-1	CASSPSGRAGFPYNEQFF	TGTGCCAGCAGCCCGAGCGGGAGGGCCGGATTCCCCTACAATGAGCAGTTCTTC
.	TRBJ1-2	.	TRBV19	CASSDHPANYGYTF	TGTGCCAGTAGTGACCATCCGGCCAACTATGGCTACACCTTC
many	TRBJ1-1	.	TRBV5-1	CASSLARRDNTEAFF	TGCGCCAGCAGCTTGGCGCGGAGGGATAACACTGAAGCTTTCTTT
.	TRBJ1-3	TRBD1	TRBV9	CASSPPGTGTSGNTIYF	TGTGCCAGCAGCCCCCCCGGGACAGGGACTTCTGGAAACACCATATATTTT
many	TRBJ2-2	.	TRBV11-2	CASSLELSGNTGELFF	TGTGCCAGCAGCTTAGAGCTCTCAGGGAACACCGGGGAGCTGTTTTTT
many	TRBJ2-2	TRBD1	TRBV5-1	CASSLESGGTGELFF	TGCGCCAGCAGCTTGGAATCAGGGGGAACCGGGGAGCTGTTTTTT
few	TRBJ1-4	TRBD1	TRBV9	CASSAGTAGKLFF	TGTGCCAGCAGCGCGGGGACAGCGGGGAAACTGTTTTTT
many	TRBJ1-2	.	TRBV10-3	CAISLGGDYGYTF	TGTGCCATCAGCCTTGGAGGGGACTATGGCTACACCTTC
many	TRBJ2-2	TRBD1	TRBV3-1	CASSIGQGSWGELFF	TGTGCCAGCAGCATTGGACAGGGTTCGTGGGGGGAGCTGTTTTTT
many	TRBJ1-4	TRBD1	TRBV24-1	CATSDKTGTGTTNEKLFF	TGTGCCACCAGTGATAAGACCGGGACAGGGACAACTAATGAAAAACTGTTTTTT
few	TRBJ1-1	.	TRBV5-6	CASSLQLNTEAFF	TGTGCCAGCAGCCTGCAGTTAAACACTGAAGCTTTCTTT
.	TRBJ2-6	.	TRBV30	CAWRTSGANVLTF	TGTGCCTGGAGGACCTCTGGGGCCAACGTCCTGACTTTC
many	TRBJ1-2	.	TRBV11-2	CASSSIAHLRRGYTF	TGTGCCAGCAGCTCAATAGCCCATCTACGAAGGGGCTACACCTTC
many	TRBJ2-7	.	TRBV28	CASSSSGWGYEQYF	TGTGCCAGCAGTTCATCGGGATGGGGCTACGAGCAGTACTTC
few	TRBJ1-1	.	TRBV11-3	CASSYDRRNTEAFF	TGTGCCAGCAGCTACGACCGCCGGAACACTGAAGCTTTCTTT
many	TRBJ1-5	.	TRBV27	CASSLRDGLRPQHF	TGTGCCAGCAGTCTCCGGGACGGCCTGCGGCCCCAGCATTTT
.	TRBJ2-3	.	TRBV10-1	CASTLADTQYF	TGCGCCAGCACTCTAGCAGATACGCAGTATTTT
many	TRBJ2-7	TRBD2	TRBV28	CASSLGASGIPTYYEQYF	TGTGCCAGCAGTTTGGGAGCTAGCGGGATCCCCACCTACTACGAGCAGTACTTC
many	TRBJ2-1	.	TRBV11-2	CASSPWGSNEQFF	TGTGCCAGCAGCCCTTGGGGCAGCAATGAGCAGTTCTTC
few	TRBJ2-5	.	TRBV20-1	CSANWGQLQETQYF	TGCAGTGCAAACTGGGGACAATTACAAGAGACCCAGTACTTC
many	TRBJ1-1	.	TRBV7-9	CASSLATDTEAFF	TGTGCCAGCAGCTTAGCCACCGACACTGAAGCTTTCTTT
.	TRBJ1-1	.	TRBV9	CASSVVSGTEAFF	TGTGCCAGCAGCGTGGTATCGGGCACTGAAGCTTTCTTT
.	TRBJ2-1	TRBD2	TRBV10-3	CAIKLTSANNEQFF	TGTGCCATCAAACTGACTAGCGCCAACAATGAGCAGTTCTTC
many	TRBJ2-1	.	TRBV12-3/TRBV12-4	CASSARDSPGVEQFF	TGTGCCAGCAGCGCCCGGGACTCTCCCGGTGTTGAGCAGTTCTTC
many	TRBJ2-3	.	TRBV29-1	CSVDAGSSTDTQYF	TGCAGCGTTGATGCGGGGTCTAGCACAGATACGCAGTATTTT
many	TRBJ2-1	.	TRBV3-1	CASSQGDLTMEQFF	TGTGCCAGCAGCCAAGGGGATTTAACAATGGAGCAGTTCTTC
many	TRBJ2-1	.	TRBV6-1	CASTRRSGTGYNEQFF	TGTGCCAGCACACGGAGATCGGGAACGGGGTACAATGAGCAGTTCTTC
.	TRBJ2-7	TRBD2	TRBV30	CAWSVGWTSGNTYEQYF	TGTGCCTGGAGTGTAGGCTGGACTAGCGGGAACACCTACGAGCAGTACTTC
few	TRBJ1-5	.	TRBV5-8	CASSSLLTSNQPQHF	TGTGCCAGCAGCTCTTTGCTTACTAGCAATCAGCCCCAGCATTTT
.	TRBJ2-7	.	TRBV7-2	CASSISLGSLHEQYF	TGTGCCAGCAGCATTAGCCTCGGGAGTTTGCACGAGCAGTACTTC
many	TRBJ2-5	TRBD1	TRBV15	CATSRDGQGGRQTQYF	TGTGCCACCAGCAGAGACGGACAGGGGGGAAGACAGACCCAGTACTTC
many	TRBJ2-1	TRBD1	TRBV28	CASSSGTAEQFF	TGTGCCAGCAGTTCCGGGACAGCTGAGCAGTTCTTC
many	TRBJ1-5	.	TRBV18	CASSPPGGNQPQHF	TGTGCCAGCTCACCACCAGGGGGTAATCAGCCCCAGCATTTT
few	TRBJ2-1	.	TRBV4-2	CASSPGRYEQFF	TGTGCCAGCAGCCCCGGGCGGTATGAGCAGTTCTTC
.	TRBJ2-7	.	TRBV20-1	CSASGGGHGLREQYF	TGCAGTGCTAGCGGCGGGGGACACGGTCTTCGGGAGCAGTACTTC
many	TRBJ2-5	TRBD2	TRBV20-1	CSARDPATSREGPLSIQETQYF	TGCAGTGCTAGAGATCCAGCCACTTCTCGGGAGGGCCCCCTCAGTATCCAAGAGACCCAGTACTTC
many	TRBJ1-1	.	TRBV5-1	CASSLNPVRGTEAFF	TGCGCCAGCAGCTTAAACCCAGTTAGGGGCACTGAAGCTTTCTTT
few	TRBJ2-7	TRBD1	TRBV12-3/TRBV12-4	CASSSGQAGYEQYF	TGTGCCAGCAGTTCAGGACAGGCGGGCTACGAGCAGTACTTC
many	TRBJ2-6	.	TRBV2	CASKPWVFGANVLTF	TGTGCCAGCAAGCCCTGGGTATTTGGGGCCAACGTCCTGACTTTC
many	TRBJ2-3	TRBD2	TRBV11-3	CASSLRLAGGITDTQYF	TGTGCCAGCAGCCTCAGACTAGCGGGAGGGATCACAGATACGCAGTATTTT
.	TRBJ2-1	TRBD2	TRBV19	CASRLEGTSNEQFF	TGTGCCAGTAGGCTAGAGGGGACTAGCAATGAGCAGTTCTTC